The text below deals with one T cell receptor beta chain. Libraries were prepared by immunoSEQ multiplex PCR; TCRdb keeps only in-frame clonotypes and omits some of them. The sample carries 23,000 or so clones, more than 80% recorded once. This record comes from a study of graft-versus-host responses after intestinal transplantation. CDR3 length equals 16 residues. The germline CDR1 and CDR2 sequences are MGHDK and SYGVNS. V shed 2 bases and J shed 6 bases, with 14 bases lying between them. The TCR comes from a human patient who received an intestinal transplant, so some T cells may come from the graft donor. The rearrangement links TRBV25-1 to TRBJ1-6; TRBD1 might be the D (6 bases). Sequencing used PBMCs, obtained 18 days after transplant. The CDR3 here is CASSESRGVVNSPLHF. The CDR3 DNA sequence: TGTGCCAGCAGTGAAAGCAGGGGCGTCGTTAATTCACCCCTCCACTTT. Full variable domain (missing parts from reference TRBV25-1 and TRBJ1-6): EADIYQTPRYLVIGTGKKITLECSQTMGHDKMYWYQQDPGMELHLIHYSYGVNSTEKGDLSSESTVSRIRTEHFPLTLESARPSHTSQYLCASSESRGVVNSPLHFGNGTRLTVT.